The clone carrying this TCR beta chain was counted ten times or more. One entry per CDR3 protein results from TCRdb running MiXCR on the reads. The data show about 530,000 distinct CDR3 sequences, about 26% seen once. This specimen belongs to a study of T cell repertoires in cytomegalovirus infection. V was cut by 3 bases and J by 7 bases, with 14 bases left in between. The CDR3 spans 14 residues. Germline lookup yields CDR1 SGHTA and CDR2 FQGNSA. This clonotype was obtained from a human donor in good health (CMV status not recorded). Some clones in this sample may be carry-over from other donors' samples. Sequencing input: PBMCs. The chain combines TRBV7-2 with TRBJ2-3, with a weak D call TRBD2 (5 bases). The CDR3 here is CASSLEAFQHTQYF. The CDR3 region has the DNA TGTGCCAGCAGCTTGGAGGCCTTCCAACATACGCAGTATTTT.